The 20 T cell receptor beta chains given below trace back to one sample, sequenced in a study of breast tumors, draining lymph nodes, adjacent tissues. From the multiplex PCR reads, TCRdb called clonotypes with MiXCR, one entry per CDR3 protein. The sample has tens of thousands of distinct CDR3 sequences, around three fifths seen once; the top ten hold around 20%. The sample was breast tumor tissue. These receptors all stem from a female donor with breast cancer. Some clones in this sample may be carry-over from other donors' samples.

This sequence joins TRBV2 and TRBJ2-2; D is unresolved. The CDR3 covers 16 residues. Per the germline V gene, CDR1 is SNHLY and CDR2 is FYNNEI. V gave up 6 bases and J gave up 3 bases, with 17 bases separating them. CDR3 in amino acids: CASSVGTVKDTGELFF. The CDR3 DNA is TGTGCCAGCAGCGTTGGCACCGTAAAGGACACCGGGGAGCTGTTTTTT.

The V and J genes are TRBV7-8 and TRBJ2-2; 16 bases line up with TRBD2. The CDR3 loop spans 16 amino acids. Germline V gene sequence: CDR1 SGHVS, CDR2 FQNEAQ. V was pared by 3 bases and J by 7 bases, with 2 bases of the junction left unmatched. CDR3 nucleotides: TGTGCCAGCAGCTTTGGGACTAGCGGGGGGGTCGGGGAGCTGTTTTTT. Protein sequence: CASSFGTSGGVGELFF.

This clonotype was recorded at least ten times. The chain combines TRBV10-3 with TRBJ1-2; D is unclear. The V end was cut by 3 bases, the J end by 4 bases, with 12 bases between. The CDR3 covers 14 residues. Germline V gene data show CDR1 as ENHRY and CDR2 as SYGVKD. The CDR3 loop reads CAISERTDIYGYTF. DNA for the CDR3: TGTGCCATCAGTGAACGAACAGACATCTATGGCTACACCTTC.

This clonotype has ten or more counts. A junction end diverges from the germline sequence, so it may reflect a read error. The DNA of the CDR3 is TGTGCCAGCAGCCTAGCGGGAGGGCTCACCTACAATGAGCAGTTCTTC. It yields the protein CASSLAGGLTYNEQFF. The rearrangement uses TRBV7-2 and TRBJ2-1; TRBD2 matches at 12 bases. The germline CDR1 and CDR2 sequences are SGHTA and FQGNSA. The CDR3 totals 16 residues.

The chain employs TRBV14 and TRBJ2-2, with a weak D call TRBD2 (5 bases). The CDR3 has 13 residues. Trimming took 2 bases from V and 8 from J, leaving 9 bases between them. Germline CDR1 and CDR2: SGHDN and FVKESK. The CDR3 is CASSQWERGELFF. Here the CDR3 DNA reads TGTGCCAGCAGCCAATGGGAGAGGGGGGAGCTGTTTTTT.

V usage is TRBV19 and J usage is TRBJ2-7; TRBD1 matches 7 bases. The V gene end was trimmed by 6 bases and the J gene end by 1 base; junction bases not matched to a gene: 3. The CDR3 consists of 13 residues. Germline lookup yields CDR1 LNHDA and CDR2 SQIVND (reference sequence). The CDR3 protein is CASRLQGSYEQYF. The CDR3 DNA reads as TGTGCCAGTAGATTACAGGGGTCCTACGAGCAGTACTTC.

The chain couples TRBV7-2 to TRBJ2-1, with 7 bases identical to TRBD2. The CDR3 has 16 residues. From germline, CDR1 is SGHTA and CDR2 FQGNSA. V shed 1 base and J 4 bases; nucleotides not matched to a gene: 7. The CDR3 protein is CASSLVYGLGYNEQFF. CDR3 coding DNA: TGTGCCAGCAGCTTAGTATATGGACTAGGGTACAATGAGCAGTTCTTC.

The genes are TRBV7-2 and TRBJ2-3; tentative D call: TRBD1 (5 bases). Trimming removed 5 bases from V and 4 bases from J, with 13 bases in between. The germline CDR1 and CDR2 sequences are SGHTA and FQGNSA. The CDR3 extends over 14 amino acids. This CDR3 reads CASSRTPWADTQYF. The CDR3 nucleotides read TGTGCCAGCAGCCGGACACCGTGGGCAGATACGCAGTATTTT.

This clonotype came up many times. J is TRBJ2-1 and V is TRBV19; D unresolved. This CDR3 comprises 11 residues. Germline loops: CDR1 LNHDA, CDR2 SQIVND (reference sequence). V was trimmed by 1 base and J by 10 bases, leaving 5 bases between them. CDR3 in DNA: TGTGCCAGTAGTATAGCGTTCGAGCAGTTCTTC. Amino acid sequence: CASSIAFEQFF.

This clonotype was observed at least ten times. The CDR3 DNA reads as TGTGCCAGCCCTTGGGCCCAGTCCCACAGCGGGACAAGGAGCAATCAGCCCCAGCATTTT. This gives the protein CASPWAQSHSGTRSNQPQHF. The chain couples TRBV9 to TRBJ1-5; weak D call: TRBD1 (6 bases). This CDR3 has 20 residues. Per the germline V gene, CDR1 is SGDLS and CDR2 is YYNGEE. V was trimmed by 7 bases and J by 1 base, leaving 30 bases between them.

The chain joins TRBV6-5 to TRBJ1-1; tentatively, D is TRBD1 (6 bases). CDR1 MNHEY and CDR2 SVGAGI come from the germline V gene. V was shortened by 3 bases and J by 5 bases, with 13 bases between the two germline ends. The CDR3 has 14 amino acids. The CDR3 is CASSYKGGRTEAFF. The CDR3 DNA is TGTGCCAGCAGTTATAAGGGGGGACGGACTGAAGCTTTCTTT.

This clonotype has ten or more counts. The chain is built from TRBV12-3 or TRBV12-4 and TRBJ2-7, with 7 bases that match TRBD1. With V trimmed by 3 bases and J by 2 bases, 10 bases remained unmatched. This CDR3 is 16 amino acids long. CDR3 sequence: CASSLGQRDSTYEQYF. CDR3 nucleotide sequence: TGTGCCAGCAGTTTGGGGCAGAGGGACAGTACCTACGAGCAGTACTTC.

The gene calls are TRBV9 and TRBJ2-7, with D possibly TRBD2 on 6 matching bases. V gave up 3 bases and J gave up 6 bases, with 13 bases separating them. The germline V gene has CDR1 SGDLS and CDR2 YYNGEE. The CDR3 extends over 13 amino acids. CDR3 bases: TGTGCCAGCAGCGGACCCTTCGGGGGCGAGCAGTACTTC. Translation: CASSGPFGGEQYF.

The sample holds one count of this clonotype. The chain employs TRBV20-1 and TRBJ1-2; D is ambiguous. Germline V gene data show CDR1 as DFQATT and CDR2 as SNEGSKA (reference sequence). This CDR3 contains 11 residues. V lost 6 bases and J lost 9, with 14 bases in between. CDR3 residues: CSAPTSGSYTF. The DNA for the CDR3 is TGCAGTGCCCCGACAAGTGGTAGCTACACCTTC.

This clonotype was seen repeatedly, ten times or more. V and J are TRBV3-1 and TRBJ2-7; 7 bases are shared with TRBD2. Per germline, CDR1 LGHDT and CDR2 YNNKEL (reference sequence). CDR3 size: 13 residues. The J segment lost 0 bases and the V segment lost 5 bases, leaving 1 base of the junction unmatched. The CDR3 is CASSGRASYEQYF. The CDR3 nucleotides read TGTGCCAGCAGCGGGAGGGCCTCCTACGAGCAGTACTTC.

In its sample, this clonotype was seen many times. J is TRBJ2-5 and V is TRBV7-6; the match to TRBD1 covers 12 bases. Germline trimming cut 2 bases from V and 5 bases from J; bases unmatched to any gene: 9. Germline V gene lookup returns CDR1 SGHVS and CDR2 FNYEAQ. The CDR3 is 17 residues long. The CDR3 spells CASSLPSGTGGLETQYF. CDR3 nucleotide sequence: TGTGCCAGCAGCTTACCCTCGGGGACAGGGGGCTTGGAGACCCAGTACTTC.

This rearrangement joins TRBV29-1 to TRBJ1-6, with D possibly TRBD1 on 6 matching bases. The CDR3 length is 13 residues. Germline V gene lookup returns CDR1 SQVTM and CDR2 ANQGSEA. V lost 4 bases and J lost 8, with 12 bases in between. CDR3 residues: CSVGGGTDSPLHF. The DNA for the CDR3 is TGCAGCGTTGGGGGGGGCACTGATTCACCCCTCCACTTT. Full variable domain (missing parts from reference TRBV29-1 and TRBJ1-6): SAVISQKPSRDICQRGTSLTIQCQVDSQVTMMFWYRQQPGQSLTLIATANQGSEATYESGFVIDKFPISRPNLTFSTLTVSNMSPEDSSIYLCSVGGGTDSPLHFGNGTRLTVT.

This clonotype was detected ten times or more. The V gene is TRBV5-6, the J gene TRBJ2-5; unclear D gene. CDR1 and CDR2 from the germline V gene are SGHDT and YYEEEE. V was pared by 0 bases and J by 4 bases, with 13 bases between. The CDR3 is 15 residues long. CDR3 coding DNA: TGTGCCAGCAGCTTGGCGCCGGGCCCCCGAGAGACCCAGTACTTC. Translating gives CASSLAPGPRETQYF.

This clonotype was recorded many times. The chain employs TRBV5-4 and TRBJ2-4; TRBD1 agrees at 10 bases. CDR3 length: 15 amino acids. Germline trimming cut 4 bases from V and 8 bases from J; bases unmatched to any gene: 9. Germline CDR1 reads SGHNT; CDR2 reads YYREEE (reference sequence). CDR3 coding DNA: TGTGCCAGCAGCAAGACAGGGGGCGGCGGGGACATTCAGTACTTC. Translating gives CASSKTGGGGDIQYF. The full variable domain, with the rest looked up from reference TRBV5-4 and TRBJ2-4, is ETGVTQSPTHLIKTRGQQVTLRCSSQSGHNTVSWYQQALGQGPQFIFQYYREEENGRGNFPPRFSGLQFPNYSSELNVNALELDDSALYLCASSKTGGGGDIQYFGAGTRLSVL.

In its sample, this clonotype was seen a few times. The CDR3 protein is CASSSTGSYNSPLHF. The CDR3 DNA reads as TGTGCCAGTAGCTCCACAGGGTCCTATAATTCACCCCTCCACTTT. The chain couples TRBV19 to TRBJ1-6; D might be TRBD1 (6 bases). CDR3 length: 15 amino acids. Trimming shortened V by 6 bases and J by 1 base, and 10 bases separated the two germline ends. Per the germline V gene, CDR1 is LNHDA and CDR2 is SQIVND (reference sequence).